This T cell receptor (beta chain) was sequenced in a study of T cells in Graves' hyperthyroidism and ophthalmopathy. From RNA transcripts, TCR beta CDR3 regions were amplified. First-round RT-PCR with HTBI primers amplified the TCR CDR3 region. One entry per CDR3 protein results from TCRdb running MiXCR on the multiplex PCR reads. This repertoire shows approximately 600,000 distinct CDR3 sequences, 20% found once; its top ten account for around a third. The CDR3 is made up of 14 amino acids. Trimming removed 2 bases at V and 4 bases at J, with 11 bases between. Germline V gives CDR1 MNHEY, CDR2 SVGAGI.

This sequence originates from a man aged 25 to 40 with Graves' ophthalmopathy. The chain links TRBV6-5 to TRBJ2-5, with D possibly being TRBD1 or TRBD2 (5 bases each). Sequencing used blood. CDR3 DNA sequence: TGTGCCAGCAGTTACGGGGGTAATGGAGAGACCCAGTACTTC. Translation: CASSYGGNGETQYF.